Below are 18 T cell receptor beta chains sequenced from a single sample in a study of CD8+ T cells in alopecia areata. As for treatment: oral pan-JAK inhibitor, 5-10 mg twice daily. Sequencing relied on a cDNA template that was reverse transcribed from extracted RNA. TCRdb's copy holds only in-frame clones and misses some; the assay was immunoSEQ multiplex PCR. The repertoire holds approximately 200,000 clones, with 58% as singletons. The specimen comprised CD4+ T cells sorted from blood, sampled at week 24, from a patient treated with tofacitinib. The receptors were gathered from a human donor with alopecia areata.

The V gene is TRBV23-1, the J gene TRBJ2-7; D might be TRBD1 (6 bases). TRBV23-1 is recorded as an ORF, its role being uncertain. Between the trimmed V and J ends, which lost 6 bases and 3 bases, there was a span of 12 bases. The CDR3 runs to 13 residues. The DNA for the CDR3 is TGCGCCAGCAGGCTACACAGGGACTACGAGCAGTACTTC. Translating gives CASRLHRDYEQYF.

This clone was seen more than once but under ten times. The J gene is TRBJ2-1, the V gene TRBV20-1, with D tentatively TRBD1 or TRBD2 (5 bases each). The germline V gene has CDR1 DFQATT and CDR2 SNEGSKA (reference sequence). The V and J ends lost 7 bases and 9 bases respectively, with 13 bases between them. This CDR3 has 11 residues. CDR3 amino acids: CSEVRGVEQFF. In nucleotides, the CDR3 is TGCAGTGAGGTTCGAGGGGTTGAGCAGTTCTTC.

The J gene is TRBJ1-2, the V gene TRBV13; no reliable D call. The CDR3 is made up of 12 amino acids. CDR1 is PRHDT and CDR2 is FYEKMQ in the germline V gene (reference sequence). CDR3 bases: TGTGGAATCTCTGGGGTTCCCTATGGCTACACCTTC. Its translation: CGISGVPYGYTF.

This clone was detected a few times. This chain uses TRBV29-1 with TRBJ2-3; unclear D gene. The CDR3 is made up of 12 amino acids. The germline V gene has CDR1 SQVTM and CDR2 ANQGSEA. With 5 bases removed from V and 2 bases from J, the gap between germline ends came to 8 bases. The CDR3 DNA reads TGCAGCGTTCCTGATGCCACAGATACGCAGTATTTT. This codes for CSVPDATDTQYF.

This chain links TRBV5-1 with TRBJ2-1; TRBD2 matches at 7 bases. CDR1 and CDR2 (germline): SGHRS, YFSETQ. The junction had 12 bases not matched to a gene; V was cut back by 4 bases and J by 8 bases. The CDR3 length is 15 residues. The CDR3 is CASSPRLATWYEQFF. CDR3 DNA sequence: TGCGCCAGCAGCCCCCGACTAGCTACATGGTATGAGCAGTTCTTC.

This clone was counted between two and nine times. The chain combines TRBV4-1 with TRBJ2-7; D is perhaps TRBD1 or TRBD2 (5 bases each). The CDR3 covers 14 residues. Trimming stripped 2 bases from V and 2 bases from J, with 10 bases between. CDR1 is MGHRA and CDR2 is YSYEKL in the germline V gene. In DNA form, the CDR3 reads TGCGCCAGCAGCCAATTACGGGGCCCCTACGAGCAGTACTTC. This gives the protein CASSQLRGPYEQYF.

The gene calls are TRBV28 and TRBJ2-7; tentatively, D is TRBD2 (6 bases). The CDR3 has 15 residues. Germline values: CDR1 MDHEN, CDR2 SYDVKM. Between the trimmed V and J ends, which lost 4 bases and 3 bases, there was a span of 16 bases. In DNA, the CDR3 is TGTGCCAGCAGTTCCTTAAGTGGAGGGCTCTACGAGCAGTACTTC. Its protein is CASSSLSGGLYEQYF.

The rearrangement links TRBV25-1 to TRBJ1-1; TRBD1 is a possible D gene (6 bases). This CDR3 spans 16 amino acids. The germline gives CDR1 MGHDK, CDR2 SYGVNS. V lost 7 bases and J 2 bases, leaving 20 bases between the germline ends. The DNA of the CDR3 is TGTGCCAGCACCTACTCAGCGGGACATGGAAACACTGAAGCTTTCTTT. Its translation is CASTYSAGHGNTEAFF.

This clone was seen only a few times. J is TRBJ1-1 and V is TRBV5-1; maybe TRBD1 (5 bases). CDR3 length: 14 amino acids. The V end lost 7 bases, the J end lost 5 bases, and 18 bases lay between the germline ends. Germline CDR1 SGHRS, CDR2 YFSETQ. This CDR3 reads CASAGETRETEAFF. In DNA, the CDR3 is TGCGCCAGCGCGGGGGAGACAAGAGAGACTGAAGCTTTCTTT.

This sequence joins TRBV29-1 and TRBJ1-1; 7 bases agree with TRBD1. V gave up 3 bases and J gave up 6 bases; unmatched junction bases: 7. CDR1 and CDR2 from the germline V gene are SQVTM and ANQGSEA. This CDR3 comprises 13 residues. The CDR3 reads CSVEPDRESEAFF. Here the CDR3 DNA reads TGCAGCGTTGAGCCCGACAGGGAGTCTGAAGCTTTCTTT.

V and J are TRBV9 and TRBJ2-7; perhaps TRBD2 as D (7 bases). The CDR3 runs to 14 residues. V lost 2 bases, J lost 4 bases, and 13 bases lay in between. Germline CDR1 and CDR2: SGDLS and YYNGEE. The CDR3 loop is CASSVGLGGYEQYF. DNA of the CDR3: TGTGCCAGCAGCGTTGGACTAGGGGGATACGAGCAGTACTTC.

This clone has just a few counts. The J gene is TRBJ1-3, the V gene TRBV19, with D unclear. Germline lookup yields CDR1 LNHDA and CDR2 SQIVND (reference sequence). V was pared by 9 bases and J by 0 bases, with 12 bases between. The CDR3 length is 14 residues. CDR3 sequence reads: CASLDYGSGNTIYF. The CDR3 region has the DNA TGTGCCAGCCTAGACTACGGCTCTGGAAACACCATATATTTT.

This rearrangement joins TRBV30 to TRBJ2-3; no clear D. Germline V gene sequence: CDR1 GTSNPN, CDR2 SVGIG (reference sequence). Trimming cost V 1 base and J 1 base, with 3 bases left between them. This CDR3 is built from 12 residues. CDR3 DNA: TGTGCCTGGAGTGGGGGCACAGATACGCAGTATTTT. Its translation is CAWSGGTDTQYF. The whole variable domain, filled in from reference TRBV30 and TRBJ2-3, reads SQTIHQWPATLVQPVGSPLSLECTVEGTSNPNLYWYRQAAGRGLQLLFYSVGIGQISSEVPQNLSASRPQDRQFILSSKKLLLSDSGFYLCAWSGGTDTQYFGPGTRLTVL.

This chain connects TRBV7-9 to TRBJ1-1; no reliable D call. The CDR3 is made up of 14 amino acids. Germline CDR1 and CDR2: SEHNR and FQNEAQ (reference sequence). The V end was cut by 2 bases, the J end by 1 base, with 8 bases between. In DNA, the CDR3 is TGTGCCAGCAGCTTAAATGGTGGGAACACTGAAGCTTTCTTT. Protein sequence: CASSLNGGNTEAFF.

The rearrangement links TRBV9 to TRBJ2-1; D remains ambiguous. This CDR3 contains 14 residues. Germline V gene lookup returns CDR1 SGDLS and CDR2 YYNGEE. V was trimmed by 0 bases and J by 5 bases, leaving 9 bases between them. CDR3 sequence (DNA): TGTGCCAGCAGCGTAGACCCTCAGGACAATGAGCAGTTCTTC. Protein product: CASSVDPQDNEQFF.

The V call is TRBV29-1, the J call TRBJ2-1; no reliable D call. This CDR3 region has 13 residues. V was cut by 1 base and J by 7 bases, with 11 bases left in between. Germline V lookup: CDR1 SQVTM, CDR2 ANQGSEA. The CDR3 reads CSVEVSSGNEQFF. The CDR3 DNA is TGCAGCGTTGAAGTTAGTTCGGGTAATGAGCAGTTCTTC.

The chain is built from TRBV5-1 and TRBJ2-7; D may be TRBD1 (6 bases). The CDR3 extends over 14 amino acids. V was clipped by 4 bases and J by 0 bases, with 11 bases between them. The germline CDR1 and CDR2 sequences are SGHRS and YFSETQ. The CDR3 coding sequence is TGCGCCAGCAGCAAGGACAGTTTCTCCTACGAGCAGTACTTC. It yields the protein CASSKDSFSYEQYF.

The rearrangement links TRBV7-2 to TRBJ2-3; TRBD2 matches at 10 bases. The CDR3 is 16 residues long. The junction had 5 bases not matched to a gene; V was cut back by 5 bases and J by 0 bases. Germline CDR1 and CDR2: SGHTA and FQGNSA. CDR3 bases: TGTGCCAGCAGCACGGCAGCGGGGGGGAGCACAGATACGCAGTATTTT. Translation: CASSTAAGGSTDTQYF.